The present TCR beta chain was sequenced within a study of cytomegalovirus exposure and HLA in healthy donors. Study-wide results and caveats: Most sequenced TCRs were rare (though some public TCRs occurred in many donors). Among TCR beta chains of equal frequency, HLA-associated ones were more clonally expanded in a later analysis.

Concerning this clone: Its target is not known. Germline and junction disagree at one end, which may indicate a read error.

The study ran its PCR with 60 Vbeta and 13 Jbeta primers. This table comes from immunoSEQ multiplex PCR, and its TCRdb copy is limited to in-frame clones, with some not included. The repertoire has about 120,000 clones, roughly 68% of them found once; the top ten carry roughly 0.9%. Germline V gene lookup returns CDR1 LGHNA and CDR2 YNFKEQ. The CDR3 runs to 12 residues. The chain has TRBV4-2 and TRBJ1-3, with 8 nucleotides matching TRBD1. This clonotype was sampled from a woman aged 30 to 39 in good health and CMV-seronegative. Sequencing was performed on PBMCs. CDR3 residues: CASSPARRDRHF. CDR3 nucleotide sequence: TGTGCCAGCAGCCCAGCTCGCCGGGACAGGCATTTT.